These T cell receptor beta chains were read from a single sample in a study of cytomegalovirus exposure and HLA in healthy donors. The assay was immunoSEQ multiplex PCR, and TCRdb's table has in-frame clones only and misses some. Counted here are 140,000 or so clones, around 80% occurring once; the ten biggest clones make up around 3%. Sequenced material: PBMCs. Every receptor here comes from a female donor in good health and CMV-seronegative. Both conserved end residues are part of each CDR3. The D gene is left open where the match is weak. For some rows the clone size is stated as once, few or many, or as a class when expanded; others skip it.

D	size	V	J	DNA	CDR3
TRBD1	-	TRBV2	TRBJ1-2	TGTGCCAGCTCGACAGGGAGTCTTGGCTACACCTTC	CASSTGSLGYTF
TRBD2	-	TRBV25-1	TRBJ2-1	TGTGCCAGCAGTGAATCCCCCCATAGCGGGAGGGCAGGGAATGAGCAGTTCTTC	CASSESPHSGRAGNEQFF
TRBD2	few	TRBV7-9	TRBJ2-1	TGTGCCAGCAGGTCCGGGACTAGCGGGTACAATGAGCAGTTCTTC	CASRSGTSGYNEQFF
-	once	TRBV5-1	TRBJ2-2	TGCGCCAGCAGTCCGGGACACTCGAACACCGGGGAGCTGTTTTTT	CASSPGHSNTGELFF
TRBD2	-	TRBV7-3	TRBJ2-3	TGTGCCAGCAGCACCGGGACTAGCGACACAGATACGCAGTATTTT	CASSTGTSDTDTQYF
TRBD1	once	TRBV11-1	TRBJ1-1	TGTGCCAGCAGGGCCAGGGGGACGAGAACTGAAGCTTTCTTT	CASRARGTRTEAFF
-	-	TRBV4-2	TRBJ2-7	TGTGCCAGCAGCCAAGACCAACAGAGCTACGAGCAGTACTTC	CASSQDQQSYEQYF
-	-	TRBV7-2	TRBJ2-1	TGTGCCAGCAGCTTAGACGCAGGGGAGAATGAGCAGTTCTTC	CASSLDAGENEQFF
-	-	TRBV27	TRBJ2-2	TGTGCCAGCAGTGTTGCGCGGCCCCTTGGGACCGGGGAGCTGTTTTTT	CASSVARPLGTGELFF
TRBD1	-	TRBV5-1	TRBJ2-6	TGCGCCAGCAGCTCGGGACAGCTCTCCTCTGGGGCCAACGTCCTGACTTTC	CASSSGQLSSGANVLTF
-	once	TRBV5-4	TRBJ1-1	TGTGCCAGCAGCCCCGGACACGGGGGTGGAGCTTTCTTT	CASSPGHGGGAFF
-	-	TRBV7-2	TRBJ2-5	TGTGCCAGCAGCTCCCGAGAGACCCAGTACTTC	CASSSRETQYF
-	-	TRBV19	TRBJ2-7	TGTGCCAGTAGTATAGAAGCCGGTTACTACGAGCAGTACTTC	CASSIEAGYYEQYF
-	-	TRBV28	TRBJ1-2	TGTGCCAGCAGTTGGGCCCGAAGGGGCTACACCTTC	CASSWARRGYTF
-	-	TRBV21-1	TRBJ1-5	TGTGCCAGCAGCAAAGTTGTCAGGGATCAGCCCCAGCATTTT	CASSKVVRDQPQHF
-	-	TRBV5-1	TRBJ2-2	TGCGCCAGCAGCGGGGGCCTTAACACCGGGGAGCTGTTTTTT	CASSGGLNTGELFF
TRBD2	-	TRBV4-2	TRBJ2-1	TGTGCCAGCAGCCAAGAAGTAGCGGGGGGGGCCTACAATGAGCAGTTCTTC	CASSQEVAGGAYNEQFF
-	few	TRBV5-1	TRBJ1-6	TGCGCCAGCAGCCCACTGGGGGCTGTTTCACCCCTCCACTTT	CASSPLGAVSPLHF
TRBD1	-	TRBV5-4	TRBJ2-1	TGTGCCAGCAGCCTCAGCCCGGGACAGGCCCTGAGGTATGAGCAGTTCTTC	CASSLSPGQALRYEQFF
TRBD1	many	TRBV7-6	TRBJ1-1	TGTGCCAGCAGCTTAGGGACAGGGAGGAACACTGAAGCTTTCTTT	CASSLGTGRNTEAFF
TRBD2	-	TRBV7-8	TRBJ2-7	TGTGCCAGCAGCCCTGGGACTAGCGGGAGGCAAACCTACGAGCAGTACTTC	CASSPGTSGRQTYEQYF
TRBD2	-	TRBV6-1	TRBJ2-3	TGTGCCAGCAGTGCACTAGCGGGGGGGCCCACAGATACGCAGTATTTT	CASSALAGGPTDTQYF
TRBD1	once	TRBV4-3	TRBJ2-7	TGCGCCAGCAGCCAAGTGCCCATGGGACAGGGCGAGCAGTACTTC	CASSQVPMGQGEQYF
TRBD1	-	TRBV2	TRBJ1-6	TGTGCCAGCAGGGTACAGGGGGAAAATTCACCCCTCCACTTT	CASRVQGENSPLHF
TRBD2	few	TRBV30	TRBJ2-1	TGTGCCTGGAGCCGGACTAGCGGGTACAATGAGCAGTTCTTC	CAWSRTSGYNEQFF
-	-	TRBV5-4	TRBJ2-5	TGTGCCAGCAGCGGTAGGGCAGGGGGGACGGGAGAGACCCAGTACTTC	CASSGRAGGTGETQYF
TRBD1	-	TRBV19	TRBJ1-3	TGTGCCAGTAGTCTCGGACAGGCCACTGGAAACACCATATATTTT	CASSLGQATGNTIYF